A single sample gave rise to the 21 T cell receptor beta chains below, sequenced in a study of identical twins. TCRdb passed the 5' RACE reads through MiXCR, listing each CDR3 protein once. The sample records around 140,000 distinct CDR3 sequences, around 3.5% being singletons. What was sequenced was memory T cells sorted from blood. Source of these receptors: a young man in good health.

This clonotype was observed at least ten times. The CDR3 DNA reads as TGTGCCAGCAGCTTTGGGGGGGCTCGCTATGGCTACACCTTC. Protein product: CASSFGGARYGYTF. The chain carries TRBV11-2 and TRBJ1-2; D perhaps matches TRBD1 (6 bases). V lost 3 bases, J lost 4 bases, and 12 bases lay in between. Looked up from germline, CDR1 is SGHAT and CDR2 is FQNNGV. The CDR3 spans 14 residues.

This clonotype appeared many times. The chain recombines TRBV20-1 with TRBJ2-5, with a weak D call TRBD2 (6 bases). The CDR3 has 13 residues. Germline V gene lookup returns CDR1 DFQATT and CDR2 SNEGSKA (reference sequence). Trimming pared 1 base from V and 5 bases from J, leaving 11 bases between. The CDR3, as DNA: TGCAGTGCTAGAGTTGTGGAGGGGGAGACCCAGTACTTC. Amino acid sequence: CSARVVEGETQYF.

The rearrangement links TRBV6-5 to TRBJ2-1; 7 nucleotides line up with TRBD1. J was trimmed by 10 bases and V by 4 bases; bases with no gene match: 16. CDR1 MNHEY and CDR2 SVGAGI come from the germline V gene. The CDR3 length is 16 residues. The CDR3 is CASSSNRGDRVREQFF. The DNA of the CDR3 is TGTGCCAGCAGTTCGAATAGGGGAGACAGGGTTCGGGAGCAGTTCTTC.

The chain combines TRBV11-2 with TRBJ2-7; weak D call: TRBD1 (5 bases). This CDR3 has 14 amino acids. The V end was cut by 1 base, the J end by 4 bases, with 11 bases between. Per the germline V gene, CDR1 is SGHAT and CDR2 is FQNNGV. Here the CDR3 DNA reads TGTGCCAGCAGCTTAGGGGGCCCTGGTTACGAGCAGTACTTC. It encodes CASSLGGPGYEQYF.

This clonotype has just a few counts. This chain joins TRBV5-1 and TRBJ1-3; D is perhaps TRBD1 (6 bases). This CDR3 region has 14 residues. CDR1 is SGHRS and CDR2 is YFSETQ in the germline V gene. The V end was cut by 4 bases, the J end by 0 bases, with 8 bases between. The DNA for the CDR3 is TGCGCCAGCAGCGACAGGAGCTCTGGAAACACCATATATTTT. Encoded protein: CASSDRSSGNTIYF.

This clonotype came up many times. The V call is TRBV7-2, the J call TRBJ2-7; 10 bases match TRBD1. After removal of 5 bases from V and 3 bases from J, the junction contained 4 bases not matched to a gene. This CDR3 comprises 14 residues. Germline loops: CDR1 SGHTA, CDR2 FQGNSA. CDR3 in amino acids: CASSQGDRGYEQYF. Here the CDR3 DNA reads TGTGCCAGCAGCCAGGGGGACAGGGGCTACGAGCAGTACTTC.

This clonotype was found many times. The chain recombines TRBV20-1 with TRBJ2-7, with D possibly TRBD2 on 5 matching bases. Germline lookup yields CDR1 DFQATT and CDR2 SNEGSKA (reference sequence). V lost 6 bases to trimming and J lost 3 bases, with 15 bases between them. This CDR3 has 13 amino acids. The CDR3 region has the DNA TGCAGTGCCCTTAGCGTGAGTAGCTACGAGCAGTACGTC. Amino acid sequence: CSALSVSSYEQYV.

CDR3 in DNA: TGTGCCGGCGGGACCCACCTCCGCCAAGAGACCCAGTACTTC. The encoded protein is CAGGTHLRQETQYF. The gene calls are TRBV7-8 and TRBJ2-5; a weak D match, TRBD2 (6 bases). CDR3 size: 14 residues. The germline V gene encodes CDR1 SGHVS and CDR2 FQNEAQ. Trimming cost V 11 bases and J 1 base, with 17 bases left between them.

This clonotype appeared a few times. Written as DNA, the CDR3 is TGCAGTGCTAGAGATTCAAGACCTTCCTATTGGGGCTACACCTTC. Translated, it gives CSARDSRPSYWGYTF. V usage is TRBV20-1 and J usage is TRBJ1-2; D not certain. The CDR3 is 15 amino acids. V lost 0 bases and J lost 8, with 19 bases in between. The germline V gene encodes CDR1 DFQATT and CDR2 SNEGSKA (reference sequence).

This clonotype turned up a few times. The chain couples TRBV14 to TRBJ2-7; D may be TRBD2 (6 bases). This CDR3 contains 13 residues. Germline loops: CDR1 SGHDN, CDR2 FVKESK. Trimming took off 2 bases at V and 6 bases at J, with 11 bases between the two ends. CDR3 nucleotides: TGTGCCAGCAGCCAAAATATCGGGGGCGAGCAGTACGTC. As protein: CASSQNIGGEQYV.

The table lists this clonotype with many counts. This chain links TRBV20-1 with TRBJ2-1; D remains ambiguous. The CDR3 contains 12 residues. CDR1 DFQATT and CDR2 SNEGSKA come from the germline V gene (reference sequence). V shed 6 bases and J shed 9 bases, with 15 bases lying between them. CDR3 nucleotide sequence: TGCAGTGCGCCGGACGTAGGTAGTGAGCAGTTCTTC. Its protein product is CSAPDVGSEQFF.

This clonotype was picked up many times. The gene calls are TRBV5-1 and TRBJ2-3; 10 nucleotides align to TRBD1. V lost 7 bases and J lost 2; bases outside the gene matches: 19. Germline V gene data show CDR1 as SGHRS and CDR2 as YFSETQ. This CDR3 region has 19 residues. CDR3 in DNA: TGCGCCAGCCTCAACGGGGACAGGGGCGTTAGCGGACCCACAGATACGCAGTATTTT. Protein: CASLNGDRGVSGPTDTQYF.

This clonotype was seen at least ten times. This chain uses TRBV12-3 or TRBV12-4 with TRBJ2-4, with TRBD2 identical over 9 bases. The CDR3 spans 15 residues. Losses at the gene ends were 4 bases for V and 8 bases for J; bases not matched to a gene: 9. The CDR3 loop is CASSSLVAGVHIQYF. CDR3 sequence (DNA): TGTGCCAGCAGTTCCCTGGTAGCGGGAGTCCACATTCAGTACTTC.

Many counts were recorded for this clonotype. The chain joins TRBV6-1 to TRBJ1-1; D might be TRBD1 (6 bases). Germline V gives CDR1 MNHNS, CDR2 SASEGT. V lost 10 bases and J lost 1, with 13 bases in between. This CDR3 contains 13 residues. CDR3 amino acids: CATKAGANTEAFF. The CDR3 DNA reads TGTGCCACCAAAGCGGGGGCGAACACTGAAGCTTTCTTT.

Many counts were recorded for this clonotype. The chain links TRBV10-3 to TRBJ2-1; TRBD2 agrees at 11 bases. Germline V gives CDR1 ENHRY, CDR2 SYGVKD. There are 14 residues in the CDR3. The V gene end was trimmed by 7 bases and the J gene end by 6 bases; junction bases not matched to a gene: 5. CDR3 sequence: CAIKGLAGFNEQFF. For the CDR3, the DNA is TGTGCCATCAAAGGACTAGCGGGCTTCAATGAGCAGTTCTTC.

This clonotype appeared many times. The gene calls are TRBV6-5 and TRBJ1-2; D is unresolved. This CDR3 spans 16 amino acids. The V gene lost 0 bases and the J gene lost 3 bases, with 14 bases spanning the gap. Germline V CDR1 and CDR2: MNHEY, SVGAGI. The CDR3 spells CASSYSPGSGYYGYTF. For the CDR3, the DNA is TGTGCCAGCAGTTACTCCCCCGGATCCGGCTACTATGGCTACACCTTC.

This clonotype came up many times. The chain links TRBV7-9 to TRBJ1-1; weak D call: TRBD1 (5 bases). Trimming took off 5 bases at V and 4 bases at J, with 17 bases between the two ends. There are 15 residues in the CDR3. Germline V gene data show CDR1 as SEHNR and CDR2 as FQNEAQ (reference sequence). Here the CDR3 reads CASSPLGTRRTEAFF. The CDR3 coding sequence is TGTGCCAGCAGCCCTCTAGGGACGAGGCGCACTGAAGCTTTCTTT.

This clonotype has a handful of counts. J is TRBJ1-5 and V is TRBV7-8, with TRBD1 as a possible D gene (5 bases). The CDR3 loop spans 15 amino acids. Between the trimmed V and J ends, which lost 3 bases and 5 bases, there was a span of 14 bases. The V gene's germline CDR1 is SGHVS and CDR2 FQNEAQ. The DNA of the CDR3 is TGTGCCAGCAGCTTTTTGTCCCAGGGTCATCAGCCCCAGCATTTT. It encodes CASSFLSQGHQPQHF. Full variable domain (missing parts from reference TRBV7-8 and TRBJ1-5): GAGVSQSPRYKVAKRGQDVALRCDPISGHVSLFWYQQALGQGPEFLTYFQNEAQLDKSGLPSDRFFAERPEGSVSTLKIQRTQQEDSAVYLCASSFLSQGHQPQHFGDGTRLSIL.

This clonotype was seen repeatedly, ten times or more. V gene TRBV7-8 combines with J gene TRBJ2-7; D is perhaps TRBD1 (5 bases). Per the germline V gene, CDR1 is SGHVS and CDR2 is FQNEAQ. CDR3 length: 15 amino acids. V was cut by 3 bases and J by 3 bases, with 15 bases left in between. The CDR3 loop reads CASSFNRLTLYEQYF. CDR3 sequence (DNA): TGTGCCAGCAGCTTTAACAGGCTCACCCTCTACGAGCAGTACTTC.

This clonotype appeared many times. The V and J genes are TRBV20-1 and TRBJ2-3; 14 bases match TRBD2. The CDR3 runs to 18 residues. Trimming at V came to 0 bases and at J to 5 bases, leaving 10 bases not matched to a gene. The germline CDR1 and CDR2 sequences are DFQATT and SNEGSKA (reference sequence). The CDR3 sequence: CSARDLGTSGSTIDTQYF. The CDR3 DNA follows: TGCAGTGCTAGAGACCTCGGGACTAGCGGGAGTACCATAGATACGCAGTATTTT.

This clonotype was detected many times. The CDR3 is CASSRTGTGHTGELFF. CDR3 sequence (DNA): TGTGCCAGCAGTCGTACCGGGACAGGGCACACCGGGGAGCTGTTTTTT. This chain uses TRBV27 with TRBJ2-2, with TRBD1 matching 9 bases. Germline V lookup: CDR1 MNHEY, CDR2 SMNVEV (reference sequence). The CDR3 contains 16 residues. V lost 5 bases and J lost 3; bases outside the gene matches: 7.